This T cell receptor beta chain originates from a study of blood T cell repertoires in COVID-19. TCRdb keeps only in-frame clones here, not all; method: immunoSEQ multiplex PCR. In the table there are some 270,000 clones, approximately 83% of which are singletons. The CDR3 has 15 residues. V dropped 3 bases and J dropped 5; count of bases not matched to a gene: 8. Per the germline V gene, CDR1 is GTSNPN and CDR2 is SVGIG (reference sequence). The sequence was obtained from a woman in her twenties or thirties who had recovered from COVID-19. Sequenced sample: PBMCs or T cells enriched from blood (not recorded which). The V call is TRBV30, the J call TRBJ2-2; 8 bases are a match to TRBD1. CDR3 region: CAWRKTGVRTGELFF. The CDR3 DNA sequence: TGTGCCTGGAGGAAGACAGGGGTTCGGACCGGGGAGCTGTTTTTT.